The clone carrying this T cell receptor (beta chain) appeared many times. Its matching antigen is unknown. This specimen belongs to a study of T cell repertoires in cytomegalovirus infection. Study at large: HLA-C-restricted CMV epitopes, recently identified, and well-studied HLA-B-restricted ones were used by the study. Public TCR beta signature analysis indicated the presence of both CMV infection and matching HLA type.

General study findings and limits: The response measured ex vivo was dominated by TCR beta clonotypes (HLA-C-restricted and CMV-specific).

MiXCR, applied by TCRdb to the reads, yields one record per CDR3 protein. The sample has 44,000 or so distinct CDR3 sequences; 20% to 25% are singletons. Sample: CD8+ T cells from cultured PBMCs, taken from culture after CMV antigen stimulation. This receptor was taken from a human donor in good health (CMV status not recorded). Some clones in this sample may be carry-over from other donors' samples.

The CDR3 spells CAINGGAGYGYTF. In nucleotides, the CDR3 is TGTGCCATCAATGGGGGCGCTGGCTATGGCTACACCTTC. V usage is TRBV10-3 and J usage is TRBJ1-2; the D gene is possibly TRBD1 (6 bases). Trimming took 7 bases from V and 4 from J, leaving 13 bases between them. This CDR3 spans 13 amino acids. Per the germline V gene, CDR1 is ENHRY and CDR2 is SYGVKD.